Listed here are 4 T cell receptor beta chains from one sample, sequenced in a study of shared clonotypes between healthy human individuals (dated by TCRdb to the early 2020s). The method was the immunoSEQ multiplex PCR assay. Entries here come from immuneACCESS through TCRdb and include only in-frame sequences with V and J called. Some clones fail to appear in such tables; in the studies checked, an unresolved V gene covers under half of the shortfall, and the cause of the remainder is unknown. The sample yields about 2.4 million clones; 93% were counted once. Approximately 0.35% of the sample is in the top ten clones. Sample: naive CD4+ T cells from PBMCs. This specimen's cell subset or site label, interpreted: CD45RA+ positively selected. The receptors originated from a man aged 18 to 35 in good health. Some clones in this sample may be carry-over from other donors' samples.

This chain uses TRBV28 with TRBJ2-5; TRBD1 agrees at 10 bases. V lost 4 bases and J lost 5; bases outside the gene matches: 13. Germline V gene sequence: CDR1 MDHEN, CDR2 SYDVKM. This CDR3 has 17 amino acids. CDR3 DNA sequence: TGTGCCAGCAGTTCACCCGCCGGGACAGGGGTTTTGGAGACCCAGTACTTC. Translating it yields CASSSPAGTGVLETQYF.

The J gene is TRBJ1-1, the V gene TRBV5-6, with a tentative D call TRBD1 (6 bases). Per germline, CDR1 SGHDT and CDR2 YYEEEE. CDR3 length: 16 residues. The V end lost 4 bases, the J end lost 4 bases, and 20 bases lay between the germline ends. The CDR3 nucleotides read TGTGCCAGCAGCCGGGGCACCGGGACAAGGACCACTGAAGCTTTCTTT. Protein sequence: CASSRGTGTRTTEAFF.

The chain carries TRBV7-9 and TRBJ1-6; D might be TRBD1 (6 bases). Germline CDR1 reads SEHNR; CDR2 reads FQNEAQ (reference sequence). V was trimmed by 1 base and J by 9 bases, leaving 13 bases between them. The CDR3 consists of 15 residues. This CDR3 reads CASSLGGDRSSPLHF. The CDR3 DNA sequence: TGTGCCAGCAGCTTAGGAGGCGACAGGAGTTCACCCCTCCACTTT.

V usage is TRBV30 and J usage is TRBJ1-2; 8 bases are a match to TRBD1. CDR3 length equals 15 residues. The junction had 7 bases not matched to a gene; V was cut back by 2 bases and J by 2 bases. CDR1 is GTSNPN and CDR2 is SVGIG in the germline V gene (reference sequence). The CDR3 nucleotides read TGTGCCTGGAGTCTAAGGACAGGGATAAACTATGGCTACACCTTC. Protein product: CAWSLRTGINYGYTF.